A selection of T cell receptor beta chains follows, all from one sample in a study of T-cell reconstitution after alpha-beta-depleted transplantation in children. Via MiXCR, TCRdb re-called the PCR reads, giving one row per CDR3 protein. The table has about 900,000 distinct CDR3 sequences, roughly 31% seen once. Sequences were derived from PBMCs, mostly from graft donor cells, sampled 360 days after TCRalphabeta/CD19-depleted stem cell transplant. The receptors come from a boy under two years old who had a stem cell transplant for SCID, so the T cells may come from the graft donor. Each CDR3 is given with its conserved first and last residue. D genes are given only for firm matches. Some rows mark clone size as missing; the rest say once, few, many or name a class of expanded clone.

v_call	d_call	clone_size	j_call	cdr3_nt	cdr3_aa
TRBV2	.	few	TRBJ1-1	TGTGCCAGCAGTGAATTGGAGGCTATGAACACTGAAGCTTTCTTT	CASSELEAMNTEAFF
TRBV5-1	.	.	TRBJ2-1	TGCGCCAGCAGCTACGGGACGGCTCGCTACAATGAGCAGTTCTTC	CASSYGTARYNEQFF
TRBV4-3	TRBD2	.	TRBJ2-1	TGCGCCAGCAGCCAAATAAATACCGGGACTACCTTCATCAATGAGCAGTTCTTC	CASSQINTGTTFINEQFF
TRBV7-9	TRBD2	.	TRBJ2-3	TGTGCCAGCAGCTCACGTAGCGGGGGTGGCACAGATACGCAGTATTTT	CASSSRSGGGTDTQYF
TRBV27	TRBD2	.	TRBJ2-7	TGTGCCAGCAGCCAGTTAATGGGAGCGGGGAGCTCCTACGAGCAGTACTTC	CASSQLMGAGSSYEQYF
TRBV5-1	.	.	TRBJ2-7	TGCGCCAGCAGCTTGGTTTCCGGTGGGGGAGAGGCAGCCTACGAGCAGTACTTC	CASSLVSGGGEAAYEQYF
TRBV19	.	.	TRBJ2-2	TGTGCCAGTACTCGTGGGGGCGGGGAGCTGTTTTTT	CASTRGGGELFF
TRBV27	.	few	TRBJ1-1	TGTGCCAGCCGCGCAGGCGGAGGGACTGAAGCTTTCTTT	CASRAGGGTEAFF
TRBV24-1	.	many	TRBJ2-5	TGTGCCACCAGTGATTCTTCCAGGGACGGAGAGACCCAGTACTTC	CATSDSSRDGETQYF
TRBV20-1	TRBD2	many	TRBJ2-3	TGCAGCGCTAGCGGGGGCAGCACAGATACGCAGTATTTT	CSASGGSTDTQYF
TRBV24-1	TRBD1	.	TRBJ1-5	TGTGCCATCCACGGACAGGGTGTGGATCAGCCCCAGCATTTT	CAIHGQGVDQPQHF
TRBV15	.	few	TRBJ1-1	TGTGCCACCATTGAGGAGGGTGGCACTGAAGCTTTCTTT	CATIEEGGTEAFF
TRBV6-5	.	many	TRBJ1-1	TGTGCCAGCAGCTTGACAATACTCGGGGTGAACACTGAAGCTTTCTTT	CASSLTILGVNTEAFF
TRBV29-1	TRBD2	few	TRBJ2-1	TGCAGCGCTAAACTAGCGGCCCTAAACTCGCTCAATGAGCAGTTCTTC	CSAKLAALNSLNEQFF
TRBV12-3/TRBV12-4	.	.	TRBJ2-7	TGTGCCAGCAGTTTAATGGGTGTGAGGACTAACCGCTACGAGCAGTACTTC	CASSLMGVRTNRYEQYF
TRBV7-9	.	.	TRBJ1-5	TGTGCCAGCAGCTTAGCGCTAACCAGGGATAGCAATCAGCCCCAGCATTTT	CASSLALTRDSNQPQHF
TRBV19	.	.	TRBJ2-3	TGTGCCAGTAGTATAGGGGCTAGCACACAAACAGATACGCAGTATTTT	CASSIGASTQTDTQYF
TRBV20-1	TRBD2	.	TRBJ2-5	TGCAGTGCTAGTTGGACTAGCGGGGGTAAAGAGACCCAGTACTTC	CSASWTSGGKETQYF
TRBV20-1	.	many	TRBJ2-7	TGCAGTGCTCTCATCACAACTGCCTACGAGCAGTACTTC	CSALITTAYEQYF
TRBV12-3/TRBV12-4	TRBD2	few	TRBJ2-5	TGTGCCAGCAGTTTGCCGATGATAGCGGGGGTGGAGACCCAGTACTTC	CASSLPMIAGVETQYF
TRBV20-1	.	few	TRBJ2-3	TGCAGTGCTAGCACCGGGACCCTTCGCACAGATACGCAGTATTTT	CSASTGTLRTDTQYF
TRBV15	.	.	TRBJ1-1	TGTGCCACCAGCAGAGGTGGGAAGGGCCAGAACACTGAAGCTTTCTTT	CATSRGGKGQNTEAFF
TRBV12-3/TRBV12-4	.	.	TRBJ1-1	TGTGCCAGCAGTTTCCCGCCGACCACTGAAGCTTTCTTT	CASSFPPTTEAFF
TRBV12-3/TRBV12-4	.	.	TRBJ2-1	TGTACCAGCAGATTCACGCTAGGCGGGCGTTCGCTCTACAATGAGCAGTTCTTC	CTSRFTLGGRSLYNEQFF
TRBV6-1	TRBD2	.	TRBJ2-7	TGTGCCAGCAGCTTCGGACTAGCGGGGGCCCGCTACGAGCAGTACTTC	CASSFGLAGARYEQYF
TRBV11-3	.	.	TRBJ2-1	TGTGCCAGCAGCTTTGGGGTGGTCGATGAGCAGTTCTTC	CASSFGVVDEQFF
TRBV4-1	TRBD2	.	TRBJ2-1	TGCGCCAGCAGCTCCAAGATTATCCTAGCGGGTGGCAATGAGCAGTTCTTC	CASSSKIILAGGNEQFF
TRBV15	.	.	TRBJ2-7	TGTGCCACCAGCAGAGATAGGGCCCCCCTACTCATGGAGCAGTACTTC	CATSRDRAPLLMEQYF
TRBV5-1	TRBD2	.	TRBJ2-5	TGCGCCAGCAGCGGACCGGGACTACTGAAAGAGACCCAGTACTTC	CASSGPGLLKETQYF